A single sample gave rise to the 30 T cell receptor beta chains below, sequenced in a study of CD8+CD57+ T cells in acquired aplastic anemia. Genomic DNA served as template for TCR beta VDJ and CDR3 profiling. Using its own MiXCR run on the reads, TCRdb lists one record per CDR3 protein. The sample gives fewer than 70,000 distinct CDR3 sequences, around 50% of which show up once; around 8.8% is in the top ten. The sample was sorted CD4+, CD8+, or CD8+CD57+ T cells (not recorded which) from PBMCs. The receptors come from a human donor in good health, serving as a control.

For this clonotype: A much larger clone differs from this one at a single base, so this may be a read error. This chain uses TRBV2 with TRBJ2-1; D is perhaps TRBD1 (6 bases). The CDR3 length is 13 residues. Germline V gene data show CDR1 as SNHLY and CDR2 as FYNNEI. CDR3 amino acids: CASSLLGQNEQLF. CDR3 in DNA: TGTGCCAGCAGTTTACTTGGACAGAATGAGCAGCTCTTC.

The sample holds many counts of this clonotype. The genes are TRBV19 and TRBJ1-3; D is possibly TRBD1 (5 bases). This CDR3 has 14 amino acids. Germline loops: CDR1 LNHDA, CDR2 SQIVND (reference sequence). V lost 9 bases and J lost 2, with 14 bases in between. CDR3 DNA: TGTGCCAGCCTAGACAGCGACACTGGAAACACCATATATTTT. Residues: CASLDSDTGNTIYF.

As for this clonotype: An end of the junction does not agree with germline; a read error may underlie this. The chain has TRBV19 and TRBJ2-7; D remains unclear. Looked up from germline, CDR1 is LNHDA and CDR2 is SQIVND (reference sequence). This CDR3 spans 11 amino acids. The CDR3 sequence is CASSFGPGQHF. As DNA, the CDR3 is TGTGCCAGTAGTTTCGGTCCCGGGCAGCACTTC.

This clonotype was seen many times. This rearrangement joins TRBV7-8 to TRBJ1-1, with D possibly TRBD1 on 6 matching bases. Germline V CDR1 and CDR2: SGHVS, FQNEAQ. V shed 2 bases and J shed 1 base, with 11 bases lying between them. The CDR3 extends over 15 amino acids. The CDR3, as DNA: TGTGCCAGCAGCTTATTGGGGGGGGCGAACACTGAAGCTTTCTTT. Protein sequence: CASSLLGGANTEAFF.

This clonotype was seen repeatedly, ten times or more. The gene calls are TRBV4-2 and TRBJ2-1; D is unclear. The CDR3 is 13 residues long. Germline V lookup: CDR1 LGHNA, CDR2 YNFKEQ. V gave up 0 bases and J gave up 9 bases, with 9 bases separating them. Here the CDR3 reads CASSQEVWVEQFF. CDR3 DNA sequence: TGTGCCAGCAGCCAAGAGGTGTGGGTTGAGCAGTTCTTC.

The gene calls are TRBV15 and TRBJ2-7, with 7 positions matching TRBD2. The V gene end was trimmed by 6 bases and the J gene end by 2 bases; junction bases not matched to a gene: 1. The CDR3 contains 12 residues. CDR1 LNHNV and CDR2 YYDKDF come from the germline V gene (reference sequence). Here the CDR3 DNA reads TGTGCCACCAGGGGGGGGGCCTACGAGCAGTACTTC. Translating it yields CATRGGAYEQYF.

The rearrangement uses TRBV29-1 and TRBJ2-2; D is uncertain. Trimming pared 0 bases from V and 6 bases from J, leaving 5 bases between. The CDR3 is 12 residues long. Germline V gives CDR1 SQVTM, CDR2 ANQGSEA. CDR3 region: CSVEENSGELFF. The CDR3 coding sequence is TGCAGCGTTGAAGAAAACTCCGGGGAGCTGTTTTTT.

The chain is built from TRBV18 and TRBJ1-1, with a tentative D call TRBD1 (6 bases). Trimming stripped 2 bases from V and 3 bases from J, with 13 bases between. The CDR3 is 15 residues long. CDR1 is KGHSH and CDR2 is LQKENI in the germline V gene. CDR3 in amino acids: CASSPRGGLDTEAFF. In DNA form, the CDR3 reads TGTGCCAGCTCACCAAGGGGGGGGCTGGACACTGAAGCTTTCTTT.

This clonotype is classed as medium-sized (0.01 to 0.1%). In DNA form, the CDR3 reads TGTGCCAGCAGCGGACAGGTACCCTACGAGCAGTACTTC. Translated: CASSGQVPYEQYF. The chain links TRBV2 to TRBJ2-7; TRBD1 matches 7 bases. The germline CDR1 and CDR2 sequences are SNHLY and FYNNEI. The CDR3 spans 13 residues. The V segment lost 6 bases and the J segment 2 bases; nucleotides outside the gene matches: 4.

This chain joins TRBV24-1 and TRBJ1-5, with no clear D. The CDR3 length is 12 residues. Germline V gene data show CDR1 as KGHDR and CDR2 as SFDVKD. Trimming stripped 4 bases from V and 4 bases from J, with 4 bases between. The chain's CDR3 is CATSDQNQPQHF. Written as DNA, the CDR3 is TGTGCCACCAGTGACCAGAATCAGCCCCAGCATTTT.

This clonotype was detected many times. In DNA, the CDR3 is TGTGCCAGCAGCTTAGGCCGGGACACCGGCAACGAGCAGTACTTC. It codes for CASSLGRDTGNEQYF. This chain links TRBV7-9 with TRBJ2-7; maybe TRBD1 (6 bases). Per the germline V gene, CDR1 is SEHNR and CDR2 is FQNEAQ (reference sequence). The germline V and J ends were trimmed by 1 base and 5 bases, with 15 bases remaining between them. The CDR3 has 15 residues.

This clonotype was counted ten times or more. The V gene is TRBV7-9, the J gene TRBJ2-2; D may correspond to TRBD1 or TRBD2 (5 bases each). The CDR3 is 16 amino acids. With 4 bases removed from V and 4 bases from J, the gap between germline ends came to 16 bases. CDR1 and CDR2 (germline): SEHNR, FQNEAQ (reference sequence). Here the CDR3 DNA reads TGTGCCAGCAGCTCCCCACTGGGGGAACCCACCGGGGAGCTGTTTTTT. Its protein is CASSSPLGEPTGELFF.

J is TRBJ1-2 and V is TRBV7-3; TRBD1 matches at 9 bases. CDR3 length: 16 amino acids. The ends lost 5 bases at V and 2 bases at J; junction bases unmatched: 9. CDR1 is SGHTA, CDR2 FQGTGA, per germline. CDR3 in DNA: TGTGCCAGCAGCGAAACCGGGACAGGGAGGAACTATGGCTACACCTTC. As protein: CASSETGTGRNYGYTF. The full variable domain, rest sourced from reference TRBV7-3 and TRBJ1-2, is GAGVSQTPSNKVTEKGKYVELRCDPISGHTALYWYRQSLGQGPEFLIYFQGTGAADDSGLPNDRFFAVRPEGSVSTLKIQRTERGDSAVYLCASSETGTGRNYGYTFGSGTRLTVV.

The rearrangement uses TRBV5-1 and TRBJ1-1; 12 nucleotides line up with TRBD1. The CDR3 is 14 amino acids. The germline V gene encodes CDR1 SGHRS and CDR2 YFSETQ. V dropped 4 bases and J dropped 8; count of bases not matched to a gene: 6. Written as DNA, the CDR3 is TGCGCCAGCAGCCCGACCGGGACAGGGGGCGAAGCTTTCTTT. This codes for CASSPTGTGGEAFF. The full variable domain, its missing parts supplied by reference TRBV5-1 and TRBJ1-1, is KAGVTQTPRYLIKTRGQQVTLSCSPISGHRSVSWYQQTPGQGLQFLFEYFSETQRNKGNFPGRFSGRQFSNSRSEMNVSTLELGDSALYLCASSPTGTGGEAFFGQGTRLTVV.

This clonotype was recorded a few times. The chain uses TRBV5-6 and TRBJ2-1, with 9 bases fitting TRBD1. Trimming took 2 bases from V and 3 from J; bases not matched to a gene: 9. The CDR3 is made up of 17 amino acids. Germline lookup yields CDR1 SGHDT and CDR2 YYEEEE. CDR3 nucleotides: TGTGCCAGCAGCTTTACAGGGGGCGGATACCTCTACAATGAGCAGTTCTTC. As protein: CASSFTGGGYLYNEQFF. Combining the CDR3 with reference TRBV5-6 and TRBJ2-1 gives the whole variable domain DAGVTQSPTHLIKTRGQQVTLRCSPKSGHDTVSWYQQALGQGPQFIFQYYEEEERQRGNFPDRFSGHQFPNYSSELNVNALLLGDSALYLCASSFTGGGYLYNEQFFGPGTRLTVL.

This clonotype was seen many times. The chain combines TRBV6-1 with TRBJ1-4; TRBD1 might be the D (5 bases). With 6 bases removed from V and 4 bases from J, the gap between germline ends came to 12 bases. This CDR3 comprises 14 residues. Germline assignment: CDR1 MNHNS and CDR2 SASEGT. The CDR3 loop is CASRGWQGNEKLFF. As DNA, the CDR3 is TGTGCCAGCAGAGGGTGGCAGGGTAATGAAAAACTGTTTTTT.

In its sample, this clonotype was seen many times. The chain couples TRBV7-9 to TRBJ1-2, with D maybe TRBD1 (6 bases). Germline CDR1 and CDR2: SEHNR and FQNEAQ (reference sequence). Trimming left V 0 bases short and J 2 bases short, with 16 bases between. There are 17 residues in the CDR3. The CDR3: CASSLAPTGEPNYGYTF. The CDR3 DNA reads as TGTGCCAGCAGCTTAGCGCCGACAGGAGAACCCAACTATGGCTACACCTTC. The full variable domain, completed using reference TRBV7-9 and TRBJ1-2, is DTGVSQNPRHKITKRGQNVTFRCDPISEHNRLYWYRQTLGQGPEFLTYFQNEAQLEKSRLLSDRFSAERPKGSFSTLEIQRTEQGDSAMYLCASSLAPTGEPNYGYTFGSGTRLTVV.

The V call is TRBV10-3, the J call TRBJ1-6; D remains unclear. V gave up 3 bases and J gave up 7 bases, with 7 bases separating them. Germline V lookup: CDR1 ENHRY, CDR2 SYGVKD. The CDR3 has 13 amino acids. CDR3: CAISDDPNSPLHF. The CDR3 nucleotides read TGTGCCATCAGTGACGACCCCAATTCACCCCTCCACTTT.

This chain connects TRBV10-3 to TRBJ2-5; TRBD2 matches at 8 bases. Germline V gives CDR1 ENHRY, CDR2 SYGVKD. This CDR3 contains 15 residues. Unmatched junction bases numbered 4, after V lost 3 bases and J lost 1 base. CDR3: CAISDERGPQETQYF. CDR3 DNA sequence: TGTGCCATCAGTGACGAGCGGGGGCCCCAAGAGACCCAGTACTTC.

This clonotype showed up many times. This chain uses TRBV9 with TRBJ1-4, with D perhaps TRBD1 (5 bases). This CDR3 is 14 amino acids long. The germline V gene has CDR1 SGDLS and CDR2 YYNGEE. V was trimmed by 3 bases and J by 7 bases, leaving 13 bases between them. The DNA for the CDR3 is TGTGCCAGCAGCGGCCGGGATGGGGGTGAAAAACTGTTTTTT. Translating it yields CASSGRDGGEKLFF.

The CDR3 region has the DNA TGCAGTGCCCGGACAGCTGGGCGAGATACGCAGTATTTT. Its protein product is CSARTAGRDTQYF. This rearrangement joins TRBV20-1 to TRBJ2-3; D may be TRBD1 (6 bases). The CDR3 covers 13 residues. Germline CDR1 and CDR2: DFQATT and SNEGSKA (reference sequence). V lost 6 bases and J 5 bases, leaving 15 bases between the germline ends.

This clonotype was seen repeatedly, ten times or more. The chain joins TRBV2 to TRBJ1-1, with 9 bases aligning to TRBD1. This CDR3 spans 12 amino acids. Germline assignment: CDR1 SNHLY and CDR2 FYNNEI. V was pared by 6 bases and J by 10 bases, with 6 bases of the junction left unmatched. The CDR3 loop is CASRPGDRAAFF. The CDR3 DNA reads TGTGCCAGCAGGCCTGGGGACAGGGCAGCTTTCTTT.

The genes are TRBV24-1 and TRBJ1-2; 9 bases match TRBD1. The germline V gene encodes CDR1 KGHDR and CDR2 SFDVKD. Germline trimming cut 4 bases from V and 4 bases from J; bases unmatched to any gene: 9. The CDR3 extends over 16 amino acids. DNA of the CDR3: TGTGCCACCAGTGACGAAACAGGGGGCACAATCTATGGCTACACCTTC. Its protein product is CATSDETGGTIYGYTF.

The chain recombines TRBV24-1 with TRBJ2-3, with TRBD1 matching over 9 bases. J was trimmed by 2 bases and V by 3 bases; bases with no gene match: 5. CDR3 length: 16 amino acids. Germline lookup yields CDR1 KGHDR and CDR2 SFDVKD. DNA for the CDR3: TGTGCCACCAGTGATACGGGGACAGGGTTCACAGATACGCAGTATTTT. It codes for CATSDTGTGFTDTQYF.

J is TRBJ1-4 and V is TRBV10-3; possible D gene TRBD1, 5 bases. Trimming cost V 7 bases and J 0 bases, with 18 bases left between them. The germline V gene encodes CDR1 ENHRY and CDR2 SYGVKD. The CDR3 is 17 residues long. The CDR3 nucleotides are TGTGCCATCACTACTGGACAAGTCCCCGCAACTAATGAAAAACTGTTTTTT. It specifies CAITTGQVPATNEKLFF.

The chain couples TRBV20-1 to TRBJ2-7, with TRBD2 identical over 13 bases. Germline V gene data show CDR1 as DFQATT and CDR2 as SNEGSKA (reference sequence). CDR3 length equals 15 residues. With 0 bases clipped from V and 4 bases from J, the junction kept 3 bases outside the gene matches. This chain's CDR3 is CSARDRTSGRYEQYF. CDR3 in DNA: TGCAGTGCTAGAGATCGGACTAGCGGGAGATACGAGCAGTACTTC.

The table lists this clonotype with a few counts. The V and J genes are TRBV10-3 and TRBJ2-7; 7 positions match TRBD1. In germline, CDR1 is ENHRY, CDR2 SYGVKD. The J segment lost 2 bases and the V segment lost 10 bases, leaving 8 bases of the junction unmatched. The CDR3 extends over 13 amino acids. CDR3 bases: TGTGCCAGCAGCCGGGGACAGACCTACGAGCAGTACTTC. Protein: CASSRGQTYEQYF.

The chain links TRBV15 to TRBJ2-5; 7 nucleotides align to TRBD2. Germline V gene lookup returns CDR1 LNHNV and CDR2 YYDKDF (reference sequence). The junction had 5 bases not matched to a gene; V was cut back by 2 bases and J by 8 bases. This CDR3 is 13 amino acids long. CDR3 bases: TGTGCCACCAGCAGACCGGGACTATCTACCCAGTACTTC. Protein sequence: CATSRPGLSTQYF.

About this clonotype itself: This may be a read error, as it is one base from a much larger clone. The rearrangement links TRBV11-1 to TRBJ1-1; 11 positions agree with TRBD1. Germline V gene sequence: CDR1 SGHAT, CDR2 FQDESV (reference sequence). The CDR3 spans 15 residues. In DNA, the CDR3 is TGTGCCAGCAGCGGGACAGGGGGTGCGAACACTGTAGCTTTCTTT. This encodes CASSGTGGANTVAFF.

As concerns this clonotype: One end of the junction is discordant with germline, which a read error may explain. The chain is built from TRBV20-1 and TRBJ1-2; D call uncertain. Per the germline V gene, CDR1 is DFQATT and CDR2 is SNEGSKA (reference sequence). The CDR3 runs to 13 residues. The CDR3, as DNA: TGCGGTGCTGCCGGCACGGTGGTTGCTGGCTACACCTTC. Its translation: CGAAGTVVAGYTF.